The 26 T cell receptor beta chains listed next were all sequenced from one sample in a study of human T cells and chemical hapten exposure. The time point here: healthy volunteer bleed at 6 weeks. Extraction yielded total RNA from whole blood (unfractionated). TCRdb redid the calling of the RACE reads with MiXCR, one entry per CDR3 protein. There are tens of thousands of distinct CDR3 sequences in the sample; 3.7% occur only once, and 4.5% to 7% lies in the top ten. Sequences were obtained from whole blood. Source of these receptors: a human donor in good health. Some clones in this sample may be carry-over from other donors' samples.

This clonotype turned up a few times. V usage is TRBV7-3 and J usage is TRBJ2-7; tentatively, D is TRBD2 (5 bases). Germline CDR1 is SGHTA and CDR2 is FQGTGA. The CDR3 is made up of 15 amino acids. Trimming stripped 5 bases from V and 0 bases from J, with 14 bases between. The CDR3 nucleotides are TGTGCCAGCAGCGAGGACTCACACGTCTCCTACGAGCAGTACTTC. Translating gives CASSEDSHVSYEQYF.

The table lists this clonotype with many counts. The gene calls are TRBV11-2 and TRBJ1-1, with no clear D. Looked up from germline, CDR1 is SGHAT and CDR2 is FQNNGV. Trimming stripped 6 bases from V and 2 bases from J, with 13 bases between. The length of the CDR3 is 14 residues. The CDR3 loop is CASSLTASNTEAFF. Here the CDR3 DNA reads TGTGCCAGCAGTTTGACTGCTTCAAACACTGAAGCTTTCTTT.

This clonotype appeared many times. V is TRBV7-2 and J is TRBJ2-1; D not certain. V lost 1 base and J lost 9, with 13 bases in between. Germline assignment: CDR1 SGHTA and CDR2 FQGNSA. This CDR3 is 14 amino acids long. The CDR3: CASSLGDSYSEQFF. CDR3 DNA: TGTGCCAGCAGCTTAGGAGATAGCTATTCTGAGCAGTTCTTC.

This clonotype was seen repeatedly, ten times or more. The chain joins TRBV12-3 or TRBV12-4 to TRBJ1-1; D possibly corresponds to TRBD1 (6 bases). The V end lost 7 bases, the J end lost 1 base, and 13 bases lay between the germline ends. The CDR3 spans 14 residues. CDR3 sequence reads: CASKMGAGNTEAFF. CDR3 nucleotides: TGTGCCAGCAAAATGGGGGCCGGGAACACTGAAGCTTTCTTT.

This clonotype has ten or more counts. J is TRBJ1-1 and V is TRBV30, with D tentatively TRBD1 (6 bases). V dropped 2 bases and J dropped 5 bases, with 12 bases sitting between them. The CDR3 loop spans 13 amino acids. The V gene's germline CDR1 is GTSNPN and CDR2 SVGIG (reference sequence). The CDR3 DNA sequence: TGTGCCTGGAGTTTTACAGGGAAGACTGAAGCTTTCTTT. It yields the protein CAWSFTGKTEAFF.

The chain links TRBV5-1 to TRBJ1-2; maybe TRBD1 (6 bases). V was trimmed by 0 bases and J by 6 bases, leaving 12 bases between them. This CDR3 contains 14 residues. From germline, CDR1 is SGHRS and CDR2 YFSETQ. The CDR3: CASSLERTADGYTF. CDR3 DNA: TGCGCCAGCAGCTTGGAAAGGACAGCCGATGGCTACACCTTC.

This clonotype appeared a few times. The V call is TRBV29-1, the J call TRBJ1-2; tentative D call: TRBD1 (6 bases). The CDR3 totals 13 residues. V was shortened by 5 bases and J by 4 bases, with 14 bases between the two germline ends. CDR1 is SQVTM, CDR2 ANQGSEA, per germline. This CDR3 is CSVLEQGSYGYTF. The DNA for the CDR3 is TGCAGCGTTCTGGAACAGGGAAGCTATGGCTACACCTTC. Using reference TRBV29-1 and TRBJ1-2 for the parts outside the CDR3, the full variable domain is SAVISQKPSRDICQRGTSLTIQCQVDSQVTMMFWYRQQPGQSLTLIATANQGSEATYESGFVIDKFPISRPNLTFSTLTVSNMSPEDSSIYLCSVLEQGSYGYTFGSGTRLTVV.

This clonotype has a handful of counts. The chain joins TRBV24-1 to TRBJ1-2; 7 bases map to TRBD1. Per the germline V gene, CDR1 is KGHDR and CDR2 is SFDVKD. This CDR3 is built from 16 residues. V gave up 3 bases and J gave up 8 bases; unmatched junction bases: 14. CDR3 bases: TGTGCCACCAGTGATAACCCCGGGACAGCCTGGGGGGGCTACACCTTC. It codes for CATSDNPGTAWGGYTF.

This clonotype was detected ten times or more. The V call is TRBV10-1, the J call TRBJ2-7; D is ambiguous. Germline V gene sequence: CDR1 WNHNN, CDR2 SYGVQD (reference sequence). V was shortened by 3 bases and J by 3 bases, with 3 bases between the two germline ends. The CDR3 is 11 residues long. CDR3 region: CASSEGYEQYF. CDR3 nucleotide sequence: TGCGCCAGCAGTGAAGGCTACGAGCAGTACTTC.

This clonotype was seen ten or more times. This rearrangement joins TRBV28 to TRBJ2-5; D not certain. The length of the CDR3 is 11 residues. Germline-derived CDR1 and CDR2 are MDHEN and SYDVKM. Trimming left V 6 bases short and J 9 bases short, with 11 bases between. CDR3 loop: CASSWALAQYF. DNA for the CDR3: TGTGCCAGCAGCTGGGCGTTGGCCCAGTACTTC. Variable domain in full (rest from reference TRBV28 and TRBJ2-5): DVKVTQSSRYLVKRTGEKVFLECVQDMDHENMFWYRQDPGLGLRLIYFSYDVKMKEKGDIPEGYSVSREKKERFSLILESASTNQTSMYLCASSWALAQYFGPGTRLLVL.

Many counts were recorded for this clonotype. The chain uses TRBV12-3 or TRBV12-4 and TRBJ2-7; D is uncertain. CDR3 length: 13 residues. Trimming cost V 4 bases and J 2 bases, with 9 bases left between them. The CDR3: CASSSQVAYEQYF. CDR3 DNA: TGTGCCAGCAGTTCTCAGGTGGCCTACGAGCAGTACTTC.

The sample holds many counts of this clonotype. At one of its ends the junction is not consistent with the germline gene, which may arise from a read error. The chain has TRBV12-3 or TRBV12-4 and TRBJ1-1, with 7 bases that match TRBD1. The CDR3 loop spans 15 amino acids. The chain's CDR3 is CASREPGQRNTEAFF. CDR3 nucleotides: TGTGCCAGCAGAGAACCGGGACAGCGTAACACTGAAGCCTTCTTT.

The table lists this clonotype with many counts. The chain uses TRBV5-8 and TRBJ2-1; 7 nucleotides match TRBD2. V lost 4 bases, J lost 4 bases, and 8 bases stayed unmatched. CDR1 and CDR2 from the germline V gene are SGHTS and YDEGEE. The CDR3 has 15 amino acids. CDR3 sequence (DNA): TGTGCCAGCAGCCGCGGGACTACCCAATACAATGAGCAGTTCTTC. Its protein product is CASSRGTTQYNEQFF.

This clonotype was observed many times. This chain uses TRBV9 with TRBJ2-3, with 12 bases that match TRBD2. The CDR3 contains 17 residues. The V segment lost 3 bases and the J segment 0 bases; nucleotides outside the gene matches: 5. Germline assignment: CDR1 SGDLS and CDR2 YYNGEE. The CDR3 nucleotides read TGTGCCAGCAGCGAGAGGGGGACTAGCGGGAGCACAGATACGCAGTATTTT. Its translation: CASSERGTSGSTDTQYF.

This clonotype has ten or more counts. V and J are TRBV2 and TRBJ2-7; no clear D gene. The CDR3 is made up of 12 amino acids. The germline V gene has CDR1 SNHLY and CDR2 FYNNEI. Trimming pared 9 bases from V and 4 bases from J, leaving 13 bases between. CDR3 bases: TGTGCCAGAGGGCCCTCATCTTACGAGCAGTACTTC. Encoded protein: CARGPSSYEQYF.

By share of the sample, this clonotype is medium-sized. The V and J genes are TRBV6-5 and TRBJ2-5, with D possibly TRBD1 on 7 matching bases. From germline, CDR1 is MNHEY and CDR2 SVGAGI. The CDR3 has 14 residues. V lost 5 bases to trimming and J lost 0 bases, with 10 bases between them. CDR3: CASSRGTDQETQYF. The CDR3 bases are TGTGCCAGCAGTCGGGGGACAGACCAAGAGACCCAGTACTTC.

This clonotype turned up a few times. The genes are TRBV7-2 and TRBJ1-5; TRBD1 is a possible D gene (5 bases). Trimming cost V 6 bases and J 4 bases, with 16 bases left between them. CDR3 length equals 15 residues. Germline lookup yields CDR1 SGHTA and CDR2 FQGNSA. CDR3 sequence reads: CASSLGAGRNQPQHF. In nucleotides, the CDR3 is TGTGCCAGCAGTCTTGGGGCAGGGCGAAATCAGCCCCAGCATTTT.

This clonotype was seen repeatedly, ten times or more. The DNA of the CDR3 is TGTGCCAGCAGTCGGACTAGCGGCCTATACAATGAGCAGTTCTTC. Translating gives CASSRTSGLYNEQFF. The gene calls are TRBV6-2 or TRBV6-3 and TRBJ2-1; 10 bases align to TRBD2. CDR3 length equals 15 residues. Germline-derived CDR1 and CDR2 are MNHEY and SVGEGT. The junction had 5 bases not matched to a gene; V was cut back by 5 bases and J by 4 bases.

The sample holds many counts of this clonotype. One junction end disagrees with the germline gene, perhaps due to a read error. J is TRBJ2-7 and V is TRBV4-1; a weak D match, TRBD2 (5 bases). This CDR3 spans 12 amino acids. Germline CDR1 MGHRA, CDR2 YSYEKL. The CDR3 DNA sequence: TGCGCCAGCAGCCATGTCGGAGGCCGACCCAACTTC. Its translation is CASSHVGGRPNF.

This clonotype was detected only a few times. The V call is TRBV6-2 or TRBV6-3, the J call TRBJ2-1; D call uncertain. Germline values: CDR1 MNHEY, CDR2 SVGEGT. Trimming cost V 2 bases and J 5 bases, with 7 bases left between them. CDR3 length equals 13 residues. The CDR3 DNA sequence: TGTGCCAGCAGTTACAGAGAGGACAATGAGCAGTTCTTC. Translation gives CASSYREDNEQFF.

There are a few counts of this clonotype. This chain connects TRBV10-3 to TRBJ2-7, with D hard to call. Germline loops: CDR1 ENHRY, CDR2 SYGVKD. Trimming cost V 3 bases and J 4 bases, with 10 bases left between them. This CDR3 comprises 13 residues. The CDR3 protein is CAISDSSRYEQYF. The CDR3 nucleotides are TGTGCCATCAGTGACTCTTCTCGTTACGAGCAGTACTTC.

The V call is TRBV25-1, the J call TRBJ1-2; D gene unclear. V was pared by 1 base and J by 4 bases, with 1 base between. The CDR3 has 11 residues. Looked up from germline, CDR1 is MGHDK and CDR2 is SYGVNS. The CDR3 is CASSEFYGYTF. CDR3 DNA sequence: TGTGCCAGCAGTGAATTCTATGGCTACACCTTC.

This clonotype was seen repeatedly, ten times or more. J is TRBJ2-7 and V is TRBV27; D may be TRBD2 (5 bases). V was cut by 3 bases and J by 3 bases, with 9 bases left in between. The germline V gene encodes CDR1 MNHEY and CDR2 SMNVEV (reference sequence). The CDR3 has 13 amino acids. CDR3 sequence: CASSFVEGYEQYF. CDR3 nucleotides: TGTGCCAGCAGTTTCGTCGAGGGCTACGAGCAGTACTTC.

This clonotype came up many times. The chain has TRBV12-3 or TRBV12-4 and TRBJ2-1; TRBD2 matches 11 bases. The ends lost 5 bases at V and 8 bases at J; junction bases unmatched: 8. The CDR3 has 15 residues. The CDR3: CASSRGLAERDEQFF. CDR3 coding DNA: TGTGCCAGCAGTCGGGGACTAGCGGAGAGGGATGAGCAGTTCTTC.

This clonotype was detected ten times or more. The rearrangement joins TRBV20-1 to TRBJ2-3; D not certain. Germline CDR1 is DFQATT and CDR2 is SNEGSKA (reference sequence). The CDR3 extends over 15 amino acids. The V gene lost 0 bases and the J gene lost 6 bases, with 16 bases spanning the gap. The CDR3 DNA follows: TGCAGTGCTAGAGATCTAGGCCTCCCCGGGGATACGCAGTATTTT. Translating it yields CSARDLGLPGDTQYF.

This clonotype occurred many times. The CDR3 sequence: CASSSVQVKTQYF. DNA of the CDR3: TGTGCCAGCAGCTCGGTCCAGGTGAAGACCCAGTACTTC. The chain links TRBV11-2 to TRBJ2-5; D gene ambiguous. V lost 4 bases to trimming and J lost 6 bases, with 12 bases between them. This CDR3 spans 13 amino acids. Per germline, CDR1 SGHAT and CDR2 FQNNGV.